Below, 8 T cell receptor beta chains from the same sample are listed, as sequenced in a study of blood T cell repertoires in COVID-19. Data came from immunoSEQ multiplex PCR; TCRdb stores just in-frame clones and leaves some out. The profile shows about 190,000 clones, around 84% of them singletons. Sample: peripheral blood. The receptors here all came from a human donor in a cohort sampled during active COVID-19.

The genes are TRBV7-9 and TRBJ1-4; no clear D gene. Germline V gives CDR1 SEHNR, CDR2 FQNEAQ (reference sequence). This CDR3 has 13 amino acids. V was trimmed by 1 base and J by 11 bases, leaving 11 bases between them. For the CDR3, the DNA is TGTGCCAGCAGCTTAGACGGGAATAGGAAACTGTTTTTT. Its protein is CASSLDGNRKLFF.

The J gene is TRBJ1-5, the V gene TRBV10-1, with 7 positions matching TRBD1. V shed 2 bases and J 6 bases; nucleotides not matched to a gene: 7. The CDR3 length is 15 residues. The germline V gene encodes CDR1 WNHNN and CDR2 SYGVQD (reference sequence). The CDR3 nucleotides read TGCGCCAGCAGTGAGGACAGGGACCAAATTCAGCCCCAGCATTTT. Encoded protein: CASSEDRDQIQPQHF.

The V call is TRBV30, the J call TRBJ1-1; D possibly corresponds to TRBD1 (5 bases). Germline CDR1 reads GTSNPN; CDR2 reads SVGIG (reference sequence). V was cut by 3 bases and J by 3 bases, with 11 bases left in between. The CDR3 contains 13 residues. CDR3 region: CAWSAGRHTEAFF. In DNA form, the CDR3 reads TGTGCCTGGAGCGCAGGGCGGCACACTGAAGCTTTCTTT. The whole variable domain, remainder taken from reference TRBV30 and TRBJ1-1, is SQTIHQWPATLVQPVGSPLSLECTVEGTSNPNLYWYRQAAGRGLQLLFYSVGIGQISSEVPQNLSASRPQDRQFILSSKKLLLSDSGFYLCAWSAGRHTEAFFGQGTRLTVV.

The V call is TRBV7-9, the J call TRBJ2-5; 8 nucleotides agree with TRBD1. Per germline, CDR1 SEHNR and CDR2 FQNEAQ (reference sequence). The CDR3 consists of 15 residues. V shed 5 bases and J 4 bases; nucleotides not matched to a gene: 9. CDR3 in amino acids: CASSAGRTGPETQYF. The CDR3 DNA follows: TGTGCCAGCAGCGCAGGAAGGACAGGGCCAGAGACCCAGTACTTC.

The chain has TRBV30 and TRBJ1-6, with D uncertain. With 1 base removed from V and 3 bases from J, the gap between germline ends came to 7 bases. Germline-derived CDR1 and CDR2 are GTSNPN and SVGIG (reference sequence). The CDR3 has 14 residues. The CDR3 DNA sequence: TGTGCCTGGAGTGGAGGGATCTATAATTCACCCCTCCACTTT. It encodes CAWSGGIYNSPLHF.

J is TRBJ1-3 and V is TRBV3-1 (or the pseudogene TRBV3-2); 7 bases line up with TRBD1. After removal of 5 bases from V and 3 bases from J, the junction contained 7 bases not matched to a gene. The CDR3 contains 15 residues. CDR1 LGHDT and CDR2 YNNKEL come from the germline V gene (reference sequence). CDR3 loop: CASSFAGGRGNTIYF. CDR3 DNA: TGTGCCAGCAGCTTCGCAGGGGGGCGTGGAAACACCATATATTTT.

This chain joins TRBV5-4 and TRBJ1-1; 9 bases match TRBD1. This CDR3 region has 13 residues. Trimming at V came to 4 bases and at J to 4 bases, leaving 2 bases not matched to a gene. The germline gives CDR1 SGHNT, CDR2 YYREEE (reference sequence). The CDR3 DNA sequence: TGTGCCAGCAGCCTGACAGGGGGCACTGAAGCTTTCTTT. Its protein is CASSLTGGTEAFF.

J is TRBJ2-5 and V is TRBV19; 7 positions agree with TRBD1. J gave up 4 bases and V 1 base, and 6 bases lay outside the gene matches. The CDR3 is made up of 15 amino acids. In germline, CDR1 is LNHDA, CDR2 SQIVND (reference sequence). CDR3 in amino acids: CASSIGGQDGETQYF. The CDR3 DNA reads TGTGCCAGTAGTATAGGCGGACAGGATGGAGAGACCCAGTACTTC.